This entry is about one T cell receptor (beta chain). The antigen is not known. This sample stems from a study of cytomegalovirus exposure and HLA in healthy donors. As for the study in general: Clustering assigned about four fifths of the 350 to 400 genotyped donors to the Caucasian-associated ancestry cluster. General study results and limits: Cytomegalovirus status was reportedly diagnosed by the classifier with high specificity and sensitivity.

PCR involved 60 Vbeta and 13 Jbeta primers. Produced via immunoSEQ multiplex PCR; TCRdb's table is partial and in-frame only. This sample has 55,000 to 70,000 clones; 80% occur once, and the top ten carry over 5%. V was clipped by 4 bases and J by 4 bases, with 14 bases between them. The CDR3 is 14 residues long. Germline-derived CDR1 and CDR2 are SGDLS and YYNGEE. The receptor comes from a male donor in good health and CMV-seronegative. V gene TRBV9 combines with J gene TRBJ1-2; TRBD1 might be the D (5 bases). Specimen: PBMCs. CDR3 nucleotide sequence: TGTGCCAGCAGCCGGGGGGACTCGGGCTATGGCTACACCTTC. This gives the protein CASSRGDSGYGYTF.